The 20 T cell receptor beta chains given below trace back to one sample, sequenced in a study of blood T cell repertoires in COVID-19 (dated by TCRdb to the early 2020s). The library was obtained by the immunoSEQ multiplex PCR assay. TCRdb retrieved this table from immuneACCESS and kept in-frame rearrangements only. Not all clones are present; in checked studies, unresolved V genes account for under half, and no reason is known for the remainder. This sample has some 21,000 clones in its table, and roughly 75% of those were observed once. The top ten clonotypes cover around 13% of the sample. Specimen: peripheral blood. All receptors come from a man in his sixties with active COVID-19.

The CDR3, as DNA: TGCGCCAGCAGCCAAACTAGCGGGAGTCCCACAGATACGCAGTATTTT. Residues: CASSQTSGSPTDTQYF. V gene TRBV4-3 combines with J gene TRBJ2-3, with 11 bases aligning to TRBD2. The CDR3 sequence is 16 residues long. CDR1 and CDR2 from the germline V gene are LGHNA and YSLEER. The junction had 3 bases not matched to a gene; V was cut back by 2 bases and J by 2 bases.

This clone is a singleton in its sample. This chain uses TRBV24-1 with TRBJ2-1; the D is unclear. V was cut by 8 bases and J by 6 bases, with 7 bases left in between. In germline, CDR1 is KGHDR, CDR2 SFDVKD. The CDR3 is 11 amino acids. CDR3 sequence reads: CATMGLNEQFF. CDR3 in DNA: TGTGCCACCATGGGCCTCAATGAGCAGTTCTTC.

The chain is built from TRBV14 and TRBJ2-1, with D uncertain. Deletions cut 4 bases from V and 9 bases from J, with 7 bases between. The CDR3 is 11 amino acids. Germline values: CDR1 SGHDN, CDR2 FVKESK. The CDR3 DNA sequence: TGTGCCAGCAGCCCGCGGTCTGAGCAGTTCTTC. Translating it yields CASSPRSEQFF.

This chain uses TRBV6-2 or TRBV6-3 with TRBJ2-7, with 10 bases lining up with TRBD1. This CDR3 is built from 14 residues. The junction had 3 bases not matched to a gene; V was cut back by 2 bases and J by 5 bases. CDR1 is MNHEY and CDR2 is SVGEGT in the germline V gene. The CDR3 bases are TGTGCCAGCAGTTACGGGGACAGGGGCGACGAGCAGTACTTC. Translated: CASSYGDRGDEQYF.

This clone was detected only once. The chain uses TRBV19 and TRBJ1-1; tentatively, D is TRBD1 (5 bases). The ends were cut back, 5 bases at V and 1 base at J, with 8 bases in the middle. The length of the CDR3 is 13 residues. CDR1 and CDR2 (germline): LNHDA, SQIVND (reference sequence). The CDR3 spells CASSQGWNTEAFF. DNA for the CDR3: TGTGCCAGTAGTCAGGGCTGGAACACTGAAGCTTTCTTT.

V gene TRBV28 combines with J gene TRBJ2-1, with TRBD1 identical over 7 bases. This CDR3 comprises 15 residues. With V trimmed by 1 base and J by 6 bases, 6 bases remained unmatched. Looked up from germline, CDR1 is MDHEN and CDR2 is SYDVKM. CDR3 bases: TGTGCCAGCAGTTTATCCGAGACAGGGCGCAATGAGCAGTTCTTC. Amino acid sequence: CASSLSETGRNEQFF.

The genes are TRBV13 and TRBJ2-3; D not certain. The germline V and J ends were trimmed by 3 bases and 6 bases, with 10 bases remaining between them. The germline V gene has CDR1 PRHDT and CDR2 FYEKMQ (reference sequence). This CDR3 is 13 amino acids long. The CDR3 DNA sequence: TGTGCCAGCAGCTTCCGGGTCTGGGATACGCAGTATTTT. It specifies CASSFRVWDTQYF.

The gene calls are TRBV9 and TRBJ1-4, with TRBD1 matching 10 bases. CDR1 SGDLS and CDR2 YYNGEE come from the germline V gene. CDR3 length: 14 residues. The trim removed 7 bases at V and 7 bases at J, leaving 7 bases unmatched. The CDR3 nucleotides read TGTGCCAGCGGCGGGACAGGGGCGGTTGAAAAACTGTTTTTT. Protein product: CASGGTGAVEKLFF.

The chain links TRBV3-1 (or the pseudogene TRBV3-2) to TRBJ2-7; possible D gene TRBD2, 7 bases. V shed 4 bases and J shed 4 bases, with 17 bases lying between them. CDR3 length: 15 residues. CDR1 is LGHDT and CDR2 is YNNKEL in the germline V gene (reference sequence). The CDR3 here is CASSPTPGGVYEQYF. The CDR3 DNA reads as TGTGCCAGCAGCCCTACCCCGGGGGGCGTATACGAGCAGTACTTC.

The chain uses TRBV11-3 and TRBJ2-1; 8 bases are a match to TRBD2. The V segment lost 0 bases and the J segment 10 bases; nucleotides outside the gene matches: 8. This CDR3 spans 15 amino acids. Germline CDR1 is SGHNT and CDR2 is YENEEA. The CDR3 loop reads CASSLDPGRAVEQFF. The DNA for the CDR3 is TGTGCCAGCAGCTTAGACCCCGGGAGGGCCGTAGAGCAGTTCTTC.

V is TRBV7-6 and J is TRBJ2-2, with 11 bases fitting TRBD1. Germline V gene data show CDR1 as SGHVS and CDR2 as FNYEAQ. The CDR3 has 16 amino acids. V lost 3 bases, J lost 4 bases, and 4 bases stayed unmatched. The CDR3 here is CASSFDGTGGTGELFF. CDR3 in DNA: TGTGCCAGCAGCTTCGATGGGACAGGGGGCACCGGGGAGCTGTTTTTT.

The chain uses TRBV21-1 and TRBJ1-6; the table's TRBD1 call for D was not verified on the DNA. TRBV21-1 corresponds to a pseudogene. This CDR3 region has 16 residues. The CDR3 DNA reads as TGTGCCAGCAGCAACCTGGGACAGGGCTTTTACTCACCCCTCCACTTT. Its translation is CASSNLGQGFYSPLHF.

The chain carries TRBV7-8 and TRBJ2-1, with D possibly matching TRBD2 (5 bases). Germline CDR1 is SGHVS and CDR2 is FQNEAQ. Trimming removed 8 bases at V and 6 bases at J, with 17 bases between. This CDR3 has 14 residues. The CDR3 sequence is CASSDYPKGNEQFF. The CDR3 DNA sequence: TGTGCCAGCTCTGACTACCCGAAAGGCAATGAGCAGTTCTTC.

V is TRBV11-3 and J is TRBJ2-3, with 10 bases that match TRBD2. This CDR3 comprises 18 residues. The trim removed 5 bases at V and 3 bases at J, leaving 14 bases unmatched. Germline-derived CDR1 and CDR2 are SGHNT and YENEEA. CDR3 coding DNA: TGTGCCAGCAGCGGTCCCCGCACGGGACTAGCGAGGACAGATACGCAGTATTTT. It codes for CASSGPRTGLARTDTQYF.

This chain links TRBV6-2 or TRBV6-3 with TRBJ2-7; 8 bases are shared with TRBD2. The CDR3 sequence is 16 residues long. J lost 3 bases, V lost 0 bases, and 7 bases had no gene match. Germline V gene data show CDR1 as MNHEY and CDR2 as SVGEGT. In nucleotides, the CDR3 is TGTGCCAGCAGTTACTCGCCGGCGGGAGGCTTCTACGAGCAGTACTTC. Its protein is CASSYSPAGGFYEQYF.

The rearrangement uses TRBV21-1 and TRBJ2-3; TRBD2 reflects the table's D call only, with no check against the DNA. TRBV21-1 is flagged as a pseudogene. CDR3 size: 15 residues. The CDR3 sequence is CASSLGGGSTDTQYF. The CDR3 DNA reads as TGTGCCAGCAGCCTCGGGGGGGGGAGTACAGATACGCAGTATTTT.

The rearrangement joins TRBV7-2 to TRBJ2-5; 8 nucleotides match TRBD1. Germline lookup yields CDR1 SGHTA and CDR2 FQGNSA. The J segment lost 4 bases and the V segment lost 5 bases, leaving 9 bases of the junction unmatched. The CDR3 is made up of 15 amino acids. CDR3 loop: CASSPRQGNLETQYF. CDR3 bases: TGTGCCAGCAGCCCCAGACAGGGGAATCTAGAGACCCAGTACTTC.

This clone was counted once. The chain employs TRBV10-2 and TRBJ1-5; D gene ambiguous. The germline V gene encodes CDR1 WSHSY and CDR2 SAAADI. This CDR3 contains 14 residues. The V and J ends lost 3 bases and 5 bases respectively, with 11 bases between them. This CDR3 reads CASSDGRYDQPQHF. CDR3 in DNA: TGCGCCAGCAGTGACGGTAGATATGATCAGCCCCAGCATTTT.

This sequence joins TRBV7-2 and TRBJ1-2; a weak D match, TRBD1 (6 bases). The CDR3 totals 15 residues. Trimming removed 0 bases at V and 7 bases at J, with 15 bases between. The germline CDR1 and CDR2 sequences are SGHTA and FQGNSA. CDR3: CASSLAGRGARGYTF. For the CDR3, the DNA is TGTGCCAGCAGCTTAGCGGGGCGGGGGGCGCGTGGCTACACCTTC. The whole variable domain, filled in from reference TRBV7-2 and TRBJ1-2, reads GAGVSQSPSNKVTEKGKDVELRCDPISGHTALYWYRQSLGQGLEFLIYFQGNSAPDKSGLPSDRFSAERTGGSVSTLTIQRTQQEDSAVYLCASSLAGRGARGYTFGSGTRLTVV.

This chain uses TRBV18 with TRBJ2-3; TRBD1 is a possible D gene (6 bases). Per the germline V gene, CDR1 is KGHSH and CDR2 is LQKENI. V was shortened by 3 bases and J by 2 bases, with 9 bases between the two germline ends. The CDR3 extends over 14 amino acids. Here the CDR3 DNA reads TGTGCCAGCTCACCTACAGGGCACACAGATACGCAGTATTTT. Translating gives CASSPTGHTDTQYF.